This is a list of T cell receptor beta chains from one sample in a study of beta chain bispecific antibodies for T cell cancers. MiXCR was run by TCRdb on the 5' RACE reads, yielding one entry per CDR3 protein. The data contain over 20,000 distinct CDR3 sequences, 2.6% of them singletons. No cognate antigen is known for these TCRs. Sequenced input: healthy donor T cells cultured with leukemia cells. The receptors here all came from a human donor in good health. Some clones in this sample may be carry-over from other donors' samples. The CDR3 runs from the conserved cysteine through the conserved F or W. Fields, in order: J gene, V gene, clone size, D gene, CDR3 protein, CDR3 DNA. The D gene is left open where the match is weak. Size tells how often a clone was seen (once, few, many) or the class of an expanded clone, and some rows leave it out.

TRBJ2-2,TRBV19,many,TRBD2,CASTQTSGTGELFF,TGTGCCAGTACCCAAACTAGCGGCACCGGGGAGCTGTTTTTT
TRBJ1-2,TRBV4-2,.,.,CASRRGLVDGYTF,TGTGCCAGCAGACGGGGACTAGTTGATGGCTACACCTTC
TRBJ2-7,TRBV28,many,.,CASSYTRGSYEQYF,TGTGCCAGCAGTTATACTAGGGGCTCCTACGAGCAGTACTTC
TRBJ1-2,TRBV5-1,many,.,CASSLAPGSYGYTF,TGCGCCAGCAGCTTGGCCCCGGGGTCCTATGGCTACACCTTC
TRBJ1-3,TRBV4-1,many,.,CASSQAGFSGNTIYF,TGCGCCAGCAGCCAGGCGGGCTTCTCTGGAAACACCATATATTTT
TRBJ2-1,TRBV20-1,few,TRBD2,CSARSGLAGVNEQFF,TGCAGTGCTAGGTCAGGACTAGCGGGGGTAAATGAGCAGTTCTTC
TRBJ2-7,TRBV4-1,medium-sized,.,CASSQDPAPEQYF,TGCGCCAGCAGCCAAGATCCAGCTCCCGAGCAGTACTTC
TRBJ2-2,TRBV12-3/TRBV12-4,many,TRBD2,CASSPRLAGPTGELFF,TGTGCCAGCAGTCCCCGACTAGCGGGGCCGACCGGGGAGCTGTTTTTT
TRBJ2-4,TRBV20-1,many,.,CSASAQGYEGFIQYF,TGCAGTGCCAGCGCACAGGGTTATGAAGGGTTCATTCAGTACTTC
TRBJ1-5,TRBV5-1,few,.,CASSFEGSLNQPQHF,TGCGCCAGCAGCTTTGAGGGCTCCCTTAATCAGCCCCAGCATTTT
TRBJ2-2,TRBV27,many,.,CASSFPAGASTGELFF,TGTGCCAGCAGTTTCCCCGCAGGGGCGTCCACCGGGGAGCTGTTTTTT
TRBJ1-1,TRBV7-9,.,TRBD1,CASSPGTGVNTEAFF,TGTGCCAGCAGCCCGGGGACAGGGGTGAACACTGAAGCTTTCTTT
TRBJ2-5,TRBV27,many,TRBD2,CASSPEPPPGLAEQETQYF,TGTGCCAGCAGTCCAGAGCCCCCCCCAGGACTAGCGGAACAAGAGACCCAGTACTTC
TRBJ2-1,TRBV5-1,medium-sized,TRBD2,CASSPSSGGTYNEQFF,TGCGCCAGCAGCCCTTCTAGCGGGGGGACTTACAATGAGCAGTTCTTC
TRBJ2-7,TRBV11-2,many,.,CASRGNVEGLSYEQYF,TGTGCCAGCAGGGGGAACGTGGAGGGGCTCAGCTACGAGCAGTACTTC
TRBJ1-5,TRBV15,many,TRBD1,CATSSRQGVSNQPQHF,TGTGCCACCAGCAGCCGACAGGGGGTGAGCAATCAGCCCCAGCATTTT
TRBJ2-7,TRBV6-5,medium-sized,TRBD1,CASKGTGWFRQYF,TGTGCCAGCAAAGGGACAGGGTGGTTCCGGCAGTACTTC
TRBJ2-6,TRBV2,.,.,CATNLLPGANVLTF,TGTGCCACCAACCTCCTTCCTGGGGCCAACGTCCTGACTTTC
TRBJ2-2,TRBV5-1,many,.,CASSPGDGGRSTGELFF,TGCGCCAGCAGTCCAGGGGACGGGGGAAGGAGCACCGGGGAGCTGTTTTTT
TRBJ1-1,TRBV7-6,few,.,CASSPGAGNTEAFF,TGTGCCAGCAGCCCGGGTGCAGGGAACACTGAAGCTTTCTTT
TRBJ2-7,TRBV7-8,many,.,CASSLFRGYEQYF,TGTGCCAGCAGCTTATTCAGGGGATACGAGCAGTACTTC
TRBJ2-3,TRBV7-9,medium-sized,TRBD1,CASSSGTVFAVTDTQYF,TGTGCCAGCAGCTCCGGGACAGTTTTCGCGGTCACAGATACGCAGTATTTT
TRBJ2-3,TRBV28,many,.,CASSPELWDGTDTQYF,TGTGCCAGCAGTCCGGAACTTTGGGACGGCACAGATACGCAGTATTTT
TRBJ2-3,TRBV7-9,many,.,CASSLRTGTDTQYF,TGTGCCAGCAGCTTACGGACAGGCACAGATACGCAGTATTTT
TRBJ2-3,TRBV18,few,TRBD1,CASSQEGTGDTQYF,TGTGCCAGCTCACAGGAAGGGACAGGAGATACGCAGTATTTT
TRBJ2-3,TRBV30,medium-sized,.,CAWTENTDTQYF,TGTGCCTGGACAGAAAACACAGATACGCAGTATTTT